This T cell receptor beta chain was found in a study of blood T cell repertoires in COVID-19. Study overall: Sources were T cells, B-cell-depleted T cells, or PBMCs; the material itself was cDNA or gDNA.

Data came from immunoSEQ multiplex PCR; TCRdb stores just in-frame clones and leaves some out. The sample has 100,000 to 140,000 clones; about 89% are singletons. The ends were cut back, 3 bases at V and 4 bases at J, with 16 bases in the middle. There are 16 residues in the CDR3. Germline CDR1 MNHEY, CDR2 SMNVEV (reference sequence). The sample holds one count of this clone. The TCR comes from a woman under 40 with acute or convalescent COVID-19. What was sequenced was peripheral blood. J is TRBJ1-5 and V is TRBV27, with D possibly TRBD1 on 6 matching bases. The CDR3 coding sequence is TGTGCCAGCAGTTTCCTCGGACAGAGTAGGAATCAGCCCCAGCATTTT. Amino acids: CASSFLGQSRNQPQHF.